This is a list of T cell receptor beta chains from one sample in a study of shared clonotypes between healthy human individuals. The table came from immunoSEQ multiplex PCR; TCRdb's copy has only in-frame clones and leaves some out. The top ten clones hold less than 0.25% of a sample with roughly 770,000 clones, 90% to 97% of them seen once. The sample comprised naive CD8+ T cells sorted from blood. The receptors were gathered from a man aged 30 to 45 in good health. Each CDR3 is given with its conserved first and last residue. A D gene is named only where the DNA matches it firmly. Some rows have no size entry. The others give once, few or many, or a class for an expanded clone.

CDR3 protein: CASLGEADTQYF
CDR3 DNA: TGTGCCAGCCTTGGGGAGGCAGATACGCAGTATTTT
V gene: TRBV28
D gene: NA
J gene: TRBJ2-3
clone size: NA

CDR3 protein: CASSEFGPPTGTEAFF
CDR3 DNA: TGTGCCAGCAGTGAATTCGGCCCCCCAACGGGCACTGAAGCTTTCTTT
V gene: TRBV2
D gene: NA
J gene: TRBJ1-1
clone size: NA

CDR3 protein: CASSSGQGAPGYTF
CDR3 DNA: TGTGCCAGCAGCTCGGGACAGGGGGCGCCTGGCTACACCTTC
V gene: TRBV5-8
D gene: TRBD1
J gene: TRBJ1-2
clone size: NA

CDR3 protein: CASSSGSDNEQFF
CDR3 DNA: TGTGCCAGCTCAAGCGGGAGCGACAATGAGCAGTTCTTC
V gene: TRBV11-3
D gene: TRBD2
J gene: TRBJ2-1
clone size: once

CDR3 protein: CASGGRDRGSYEQYF
CDR3 DNA: TGTGCTAGTGGTGGGAGGGACAGGGGTTCCTACGAGCAGTACTTC
V gene: TRBV12-5
D gene: TRBD1
J gene: TRBJ2-7
clone size: NA

CDR3 protein: CASRGGPGQGPYEQYF
CDR3 DNA: TGTGCCAGCAGGGGGGGACCGGGACAGGGGCCCTACGAGCAGTACTTC
V gene: TRBV2
D gene: TRBD1
J gene: TRBJ2-7
clone size: NA

CDR3 protein: CASSEGLAGAEQFF
CDR3 DNA: TGTGCCAGCAGCGAGGGACTAGCGGGAGCTGAGCAGTTCTTC
V gene: TRBV7-9
D gene: TRBD2
J gene: TRBJ2-1
clone size: NA

CDR3 protein: CASSQGGGGEQFF
CDR3 DNA: TGCGCCAGCAGCCAGGGAGGAGGAGGTGAGCAGTTCTTC
V gene: TRBV4-1
D gene: NA
J gene: TRBJ2-1
clone size: NA

CDR3 protein: CASSLEGTGELFF
CDR3 DNA: TGTGCCAGCAGCTTAGAAGGGACCGGGGAGCTGTTTTTT
V gene: TRBV11-3
D gene: NA
J gene: TRBJ2-2
clone size: NA

CDR3 protein: CASSPRTEAFF
CDR3 DNA: TGTGCCAGCAGCCCACGCACTGAAGCTTTCTTT
V gene: TRBV7-9
D gene: NA
J gene: TRBJ1-1
clone size: NA

CDR3 protein: CASSPQGDPASHEQYF
CDR3 DNA: TGCGCCAGCAGCCCCCAGGGTGATCCAGCTTCCCACGAGCAGTACTTC
V gene: TRBV4-1
D gene: NA
J gene: TRBJ2-7
clone size: NA

CDR3 protein: CASSLEGLVDYEQYF
CDR3 DNA: TGTGCCAGCAGCTTGGAGGGACTAGTTGACTACGAGCAGTACTTC
V gene: TRBV5-4
D gene: TRBD2
J gene: TRBJ2-7
clone size: NA

CDR3 protein: CASRVTSGRGYEQYF
CDR3 DNA: TGTGCCAGCAGGGTGACTAGCGGGAGGGGCTACGAGCAGTACTTC
V gene: TRBV27
D gene: TRBD2
J gene: TRBJ2-7
clone size: NA

CDR3 protein: CASSFGGGPYEQYF
CDR3 DNA: TGTGCCAGCAGCTTTGGAGGGGGCCCCTACGAGCAGTACTTC
V gene: TRBV5-4
D gene: NA
J gene: TRBJ2-7
clone size: NA

CDR3 protein: CASSQLAGELFF
CDR3 DNA: TGTGCCAGCAGCCAATTAGCCGGGGAGCTGTTTTTT
V gene: TRBV4-2
D gene: NA
J gene: TRBJ2-2
clone size: NA

CDR3 protein: CASSGHRGAYEQYF
CDR3 DNA: TGTGCCAGCAGCGGGCATCGGGGGGCCTACGAGCAGTACTTC
V gene: TRBV9
D gene: TRBD2
J gene: TRBJ2-7
clone size: NA

CDR3 protein: CASSPRAAKETQYF
CDR3 DNA: TGTGCCAGCAGCCCCAGGGCCGCGAAAGAGACCCAGTACTTC
V gene: TRBV5-8
D gene: NA
J gene: TRBJ2-5
clone size: NA

CDR3 protein: CASSEYPALSYNEQFF
CDR3 DNA: TGTGCCAGCAGTGAGTATCCGGCTTTGTCCTACAATGAGCAGTTCTTC
V gene: TRBV6-4
D gene: NA
J gene: TRBJ2-1
clone size: once

CDR3 protein: CASSGLATKNNEQFF
CDR3 DNA: TGTGCCAGCAGCGGACTGGCTACCAAAAACAATGAGCAGTTCTTC
V gene: TRBV9
D gene: NA
J gene: TRBJ2-1
clone size: NA

CDR3 protein: CASSLYGTIDEQFF
CDR3 DNA: TGTGCCAGCAGCTTGTACGGGACCATCGATGAGCAGTTCTTC
V gene: TRBV7-9
D gene: NA
J gene: TRBJ2-1
clone size: NA

CDR3 protein: CASSHIGVSGNTIYF
CDR3 DNA: TGCGCCAGCAGCCACATAGGTGTCTCTGGAAACACCATATATTTT
V gene: TRBV4-1
D gene: NA
J gene: TRBJ1-3
clone size: NA

CDR3 protein: CASSLTEDSNQPQHF
CDR3 DNA: TGTGCCAGCAGCTTGACGGAGGATAGCAATCAGCCCCAGCATTTT
V gene: TRBV5-6
D gene: NA
J gene: TRBJ1-5
clone size: NA

CDR3 protein: CAWSVSIGTPYEQYF
CDR3 DNA: TGTGCCTGGAGTGTATCAATTGGGACTCCCTACGAGCAGTACTTC
V gene: TRBV30
D gene: NA
J gene: TRBJ2-7
clone size: NA

CDR3 protein: CASSFRAWQATGELFF
CDR3 DNA: TGTGCCAGCAGTTTCCGAGCATGGCAGGCCACCGGGGAGCTGTTTTTT
V gene: TRBV27
D gene: NA
J gene: TRBJ2-2
clone size: NA

CDR3 protein: CASSQSPAEFTDTQYF
CDR3 DNA: TGCGCCAGCAGCCAAAGTCCGGCCGAGTTCACAGATACGCAGTATTTT
V gene: TRBV4-1
D gene: NA
J gene: TRBJ2-3
clone size: NA

CDR3 protein: CSARGGSSYNEQFF
CDR3 DNA: TGCAGCGCCCGAGGCGGGAGCTCCTACAATGAGCAGTTCTTC
V gene: TRBV29-1
D gene: TRBD2
J gene: TRBJ2-1
clone size: NA

CDR3 protein: CASSLLLAGGHGEQFF
CDR3 DNA: TGTGCCAGCAGTTTATTACTAGCGGGAGGGCATGGTGAGCAGTTCTTC
V gene: TRBV27
D gene: TRBD2
J gene: TRBJ2-1
clone size: once

CDR3 protein: CASSFAGNLGAFF
CDR3 DNA: TGTGCCAGCAGCTTTGCCGGGAATCTCGGAGCTTTCTTT
V gene: TRBV7-9
D gene: NA
J gene: TRBJ1-1
clone size: NA

CDR3 protein: CASSVRDRPNTGELFF
CDR3 DNA: TGTGCCAGCAGCGTCCGGGACAGACCTAACACCGGGGAGCTGTTTTTT
V gene: TRBV5-8
D gene: TRBD1
J gene: TRBJ2-2
clone size: NA

CDR3 protein: CASSWGTSGPYEQYF
CDR3 DNA: TGTGCCAGCAGTTGGGGGACTAGCGGTCCCTACGAGCAGTACTTC
V gene: TRBV5-4
D gene: TRBD2
J gene: TRBJ2-7
clone size: NA

CDR3 protein: CASSLLSAGGYGYTF
CDR3 DNA: TGTGCCAGCAGCCTTCTATCGGCAGGGGGCTATGGCTACACCTTC
V gene: TRBV13
D gene: TRBD1
J gene: TRBJ1-2
clone size: NA

CDR3 protein: CASSLILLEAFF
CDR3 DNA: TGTGCCAGCAGCTTGATACTGCTTGAAGCTTTCTTT
V gene: TRBV7-3
D gene: NA
J gene: TRBJ1-1
clone size: NA

CDR3 protein: CASSSPDTDEQYF
CDR3 DNA: TGTGCCAGCAGCTCCCCTGACACCGACGAGCAGTACTTC
V gene: TRBV7-9
D gene: NA
J gene: TRBJ2-7
clone size: NA

CDR3 protein: CASSFSGRSTDTQYF
CDR3 DNA: TGCGCCAGCAGCTTTAGCGGACGAAGCACAGATACGCAGTATTTT
V gene: TRBV5-1
D gene: NA
J gene: TRBJ2-3
clone size: NA

CDR3 protein: CASSQRFSRTSGRQSYNEQFF
CDR3 DNA: TGTGCCAGCAGCCAACGGTTTTCTCGGACTAGCGGGAGGCAATCCTACAATGAGCAGTTCTTC
V gene: TRBV14
D gene: TRBD2
J gene: TRBJ2-1
clone size: NA

CDR3 protein: CASSGGAYEQYF
CDR3 DNA: TGTGCCAGTAGTGGTGGGGCCTACGAGCAGTACTTC
V gene: TRBV19
D gene: NA
J gene: TRBJ2-7
clone size: NA

CDR3 protein: CASRTGAGTGELFF
CDR3 DNA: TGTGCCAGCAGGACAGGGGCGGGCACCGGGGAGCTGTTTTTT
V gene: TRBV6-5
D gene: TRBD1
J gene: TRBJ2-2
clone size: NA

CDR3 protein: CSVDEGVSNEQFF
CDR3 DNA: TGCAGCGTTGATGAGGGAGTATCAAATGAGCAGTTCTTC
V gene: TRBV29-1
D gene: NA
J gene: TRBJ2-1
clone size: NA